Below, one T cell receptor beta chain is given with its context. Its antigen is unknown. This specimen belongs to a study of T cell responses to AZD1222 COVID-19 vaccine. Study-wide results and limits: In all cases, repertoires were sampled only after the peak T cell response. In the spike-specific TCR repertoire, nearly half reportedly target unmutated variant regions.

The method was immunoSEQ multiplex PCR; TCRdb's version includes in-frame clones alone and lacks a portion of them. This sample has tens of thousands of clones, with roughly 88% found just once. Trimming shortened V by 0 bases and J by 5 bases, and 7 bases separated the two germline ends. Germline CDR1 is MGHRA and CDR2 is YSYEKL. This CDR3 is built from 13 residues. The source material was peripheral blood, sampled 28 days after the second AZD1222 dose. The receptor's source is an adult who received the AZD1222 COVID-19 vaccine. The chain has TRBV4-1 and TRBJ1-2; D ambiguous. The CDR3 here is CASSQDLGYGYTF. The CDR3 DNA follows: TGCGCCAGCAGCCAAGATCTAGGGTATGGCTACACCTTC.